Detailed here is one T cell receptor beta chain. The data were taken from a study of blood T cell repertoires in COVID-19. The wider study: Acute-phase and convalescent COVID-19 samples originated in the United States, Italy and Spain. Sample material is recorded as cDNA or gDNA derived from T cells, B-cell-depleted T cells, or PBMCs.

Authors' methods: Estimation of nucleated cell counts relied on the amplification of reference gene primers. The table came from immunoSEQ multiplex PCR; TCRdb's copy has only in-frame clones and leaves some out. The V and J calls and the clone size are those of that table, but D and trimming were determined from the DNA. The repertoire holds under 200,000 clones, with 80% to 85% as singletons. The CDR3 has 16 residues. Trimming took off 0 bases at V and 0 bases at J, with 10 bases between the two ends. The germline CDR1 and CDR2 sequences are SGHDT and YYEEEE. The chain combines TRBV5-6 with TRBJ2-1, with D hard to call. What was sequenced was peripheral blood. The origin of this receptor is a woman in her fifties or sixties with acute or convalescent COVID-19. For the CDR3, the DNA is TGTGCCAGCAGCTTGGATCATACCGGCTCCTACAATGAGCAGTTCTTC. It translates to CASSLDHTGSYNEQFF.